The entry that follows covers one T cell receptor beta chain sequence. Its target is unknown. With template switching, a universal primer site was added, and the cDNA carried unique molecular identifiers. MiXCR was run by TCRdb on the 5' RACE reads, yielding one entry per CDR3 protein. The table has roughly 480,000 distinct CDR3 sequences, 20% to 25% seen once. The record originates from a study of identical twins. Findings and limits, study-wide: Cross-sectional statistics, not tracking of the same donors, supported the conclusions.

This CDR3 is built from 16 residues. The junction had 6 bases not matched to a gene; V was cut back by 3 bases and J by 1 base. Germline assignment: CDR1 LGHNA and CDR2 YNFKEQ. Separately, the same data were catalogued under a study of T cells expressing NK-cell markers. As reported in that work: Eight donors were sequenced, of whom seven were HCMV-seropositive, while the remaining one was HCMV-seronegative. With an anti-gamma-delta TCR antibody, sorting in several experiments was kept to alpha-beta TCR T cells.

The sequencing input was CD4+ T cells sorted from blood. The sequence was obtained from a woman in her late teens or twenties in good health. The genes are TRBV4-2 and TRBJ2-3; the match to TRBD1 covers 8 bases. The CDR3 loop is CASSQKPGQGTDTQYF. CDR3 bases: TGTGCCAGCAGCCAGAAACCGGGACAGGGCACAGATACGCAGTATTTT.